This TCR beta chain was profiled in a study of cytomegalovirus exposure and HLA in healthy donors. V gave up 5 bases and J gave up 4 bases; unmatched junction bases: 11. The length of the CDR3 is 18 residues. In germline, CDR1 is LNHDA, CDR2 SQIVND (reference sequence). The study ran its PCR with 60 Vbeta and 13 Jbeta primers. Here immunoSEQ multiplex PCR was the method, and the copy in TCRdb shows in-frame clones only, minus some. The data contain roughly 130,000 clones, approximately 80% of them singletons. Points on this clone: The antigen remains undetermined.

Regarding the study as a whole: About 87% or about 30% of the time was how often most TCR beta V segments were productive, according to an earlier analysis. A few CMV-associated chains proved CMV antigen-specific in vitro. It was reported that TCR beta sequences correctly inferred the HLA-A and HLA-B alleles for most subjects.

The receptor comes from a man aged 25 to 40 in good health and CMV-seronegative. The material sequenced was PBMCs. The genes are TRBV19 and TRBJ2-5, with 15 bases that match TRBD2. This CDR3 is CASSSSGLAGGLRETQYF. The CDR3 DNA reads as TGTGCCAGTAGTTCCTCGGGACTAGCGGGAGGCCTTCGAGAGACCCAGTACTTC. Variable domain in full (rest from reference TRBV19 and TRBJ2-5): DGGITQSPKYLFRKEGQNVTLSCEQNLNHDAMYWYRQDPGQGLRLIYYSQIVNDFQKGDIAEGYSVSREKKESFPLTVTSAQKNPTAFYLCASSSSGLAGGLRETQYFGPGTRLLVL.